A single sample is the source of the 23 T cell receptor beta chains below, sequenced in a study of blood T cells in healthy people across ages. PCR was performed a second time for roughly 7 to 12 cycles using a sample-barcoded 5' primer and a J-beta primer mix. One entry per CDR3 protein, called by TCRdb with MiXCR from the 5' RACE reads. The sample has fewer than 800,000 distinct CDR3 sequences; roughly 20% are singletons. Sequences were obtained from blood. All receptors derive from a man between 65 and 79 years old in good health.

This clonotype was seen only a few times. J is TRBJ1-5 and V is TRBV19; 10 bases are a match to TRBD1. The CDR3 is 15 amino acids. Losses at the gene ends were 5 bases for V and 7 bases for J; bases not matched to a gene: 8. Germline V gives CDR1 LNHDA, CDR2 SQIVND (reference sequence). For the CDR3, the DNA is TGTGCCAGTAGTCCCCGGGACAGGGGAGGACAGCCCCAGCATTTT. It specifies CASSPRDRGGQPQHF.

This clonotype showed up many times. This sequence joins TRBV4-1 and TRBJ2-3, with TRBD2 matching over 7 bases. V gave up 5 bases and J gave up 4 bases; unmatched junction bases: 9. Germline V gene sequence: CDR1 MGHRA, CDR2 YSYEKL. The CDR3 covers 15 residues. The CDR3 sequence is CASSEAIGLADTQYF. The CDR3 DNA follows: TGCGCCAGCAGCGAAGCTATTGGACTAGCAGATACGCAGTATTTT.

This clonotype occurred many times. The CDR3: CASSLQGPYEQYF. CDR3 in DNA: TGTGCCAGCAGCTTACAGGGTCCCTACGAGCAGTACTTC. The rearrangement uses TRBV25-1 and TRBJ2-5; TRBD1 might be the D (6 bases). The last part of the DNA fits TRBJ2-7 better; the J call may be wrong. The CDR3 has 13 amino acids. Germline-derived CDR1 and CDR2 are MGHDK and SYGVNS.

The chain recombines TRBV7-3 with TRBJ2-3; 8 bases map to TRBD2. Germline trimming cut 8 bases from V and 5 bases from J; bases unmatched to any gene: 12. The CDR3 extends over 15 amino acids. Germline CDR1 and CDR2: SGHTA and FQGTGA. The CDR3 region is CASWSISGMKDTQYF. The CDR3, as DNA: TGTGCCAGCTGGTCCATTAGCGGGATGAAAGATACGCAGTATTTT.

The CDR3 loop is CASSSTSGHNTDTQYF. The CDR3 DNA follows: TGTGCCAGCAGCTCGACCTCGGGACACAACACAGATACGCAGTATTTT. V is TRBV13 and J is TRBJ2-3; the D gene is possibly TRBD1 (6 bases). This CDR3 spans 16 amino acids. CDR1 and CDR2 (germline): PRHDT, FYEKMQ (reference sequence). Trimming left V 4 bases short and J 2 bases short, with 16 bases between.

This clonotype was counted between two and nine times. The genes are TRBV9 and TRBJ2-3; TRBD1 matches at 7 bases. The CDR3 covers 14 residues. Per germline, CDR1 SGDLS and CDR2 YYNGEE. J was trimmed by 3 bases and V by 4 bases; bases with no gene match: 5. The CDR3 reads CASSLSQGTDTQYF. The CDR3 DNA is TGTGCCAGCAGCCTTTCACAGGGGACAGATACGCAGTATTTT.

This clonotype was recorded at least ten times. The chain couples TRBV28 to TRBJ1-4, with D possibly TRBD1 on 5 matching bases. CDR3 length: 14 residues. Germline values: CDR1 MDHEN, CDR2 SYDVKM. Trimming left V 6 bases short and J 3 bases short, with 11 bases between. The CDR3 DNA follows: TGTGCCAGCAGCTTAGAAGGGGCTAATGAAAAACTGTTTTTT. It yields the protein CASSLEGANEKLFF.

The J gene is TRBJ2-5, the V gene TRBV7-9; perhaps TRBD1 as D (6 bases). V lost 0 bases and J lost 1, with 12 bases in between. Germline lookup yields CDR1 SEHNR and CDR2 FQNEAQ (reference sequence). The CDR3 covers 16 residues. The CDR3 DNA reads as TGTGCCAGCAGCTTAGCCAGAGGACAGCTCCAAGAGACCCAGTACTTC. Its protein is CASSLARGQLQETQYF.

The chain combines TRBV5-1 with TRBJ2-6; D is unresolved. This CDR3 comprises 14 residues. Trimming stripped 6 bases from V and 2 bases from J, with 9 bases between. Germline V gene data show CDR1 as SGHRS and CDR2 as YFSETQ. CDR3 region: CASNPDPGANVLTF. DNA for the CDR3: TGCGCCAGCAACCCGGACCCTGGGGCCAACGTCCTGACTTTC.

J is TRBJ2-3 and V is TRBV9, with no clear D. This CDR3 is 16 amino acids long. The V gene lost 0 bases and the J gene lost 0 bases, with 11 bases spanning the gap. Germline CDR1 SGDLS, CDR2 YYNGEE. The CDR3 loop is CASSVGGDFSTDTQYF. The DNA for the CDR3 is TGTGCCAGCAGCGTAGGAGGTGACTTTAGCACAGATACGCAGTATTTT.

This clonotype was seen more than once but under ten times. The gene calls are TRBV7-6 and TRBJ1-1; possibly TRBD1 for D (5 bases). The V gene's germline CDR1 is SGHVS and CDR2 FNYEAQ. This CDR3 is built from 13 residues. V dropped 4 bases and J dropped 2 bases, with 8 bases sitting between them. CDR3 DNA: TGTGCCAGCAGCTCAGACAGCAACACTGAAGCTTTCTTT. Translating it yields CASSSDSNTEAFF.

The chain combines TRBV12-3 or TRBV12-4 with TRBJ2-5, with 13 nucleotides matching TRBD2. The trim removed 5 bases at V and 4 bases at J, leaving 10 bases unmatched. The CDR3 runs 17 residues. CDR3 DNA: TGTGCCAGCAGTAAGCGGACTAGCGGGAGAATCCGAGAGACCCAGTACTTC. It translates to CASSKRTSGRIRETQYF.

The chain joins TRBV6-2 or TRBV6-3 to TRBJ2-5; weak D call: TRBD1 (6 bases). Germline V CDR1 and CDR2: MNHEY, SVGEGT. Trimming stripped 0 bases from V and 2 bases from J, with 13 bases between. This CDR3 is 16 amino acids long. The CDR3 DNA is TGTGCCAGCAGTTACTCGCGGGCAGGGGCACAAGAGACCCAGTACTTC. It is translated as CASSYSRAGAQETQYF.

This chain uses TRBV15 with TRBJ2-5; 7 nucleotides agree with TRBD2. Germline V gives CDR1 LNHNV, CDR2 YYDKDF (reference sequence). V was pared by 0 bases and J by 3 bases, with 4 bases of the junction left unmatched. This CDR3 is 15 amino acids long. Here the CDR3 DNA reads TGTGCCACCAGCAGAGATCTGGGGGGGAAAGAGACCCAGTACTTC. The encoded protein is CATSRDLGGKETQYF.

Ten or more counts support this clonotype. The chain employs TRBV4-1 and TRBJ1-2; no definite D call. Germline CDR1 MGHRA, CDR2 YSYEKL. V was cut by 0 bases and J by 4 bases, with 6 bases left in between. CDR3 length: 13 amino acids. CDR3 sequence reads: CASSQEGIYGYTF. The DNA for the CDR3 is TGCGCCAGCAGCCAAGAGGGGATCTATGGCTACACCTTC.

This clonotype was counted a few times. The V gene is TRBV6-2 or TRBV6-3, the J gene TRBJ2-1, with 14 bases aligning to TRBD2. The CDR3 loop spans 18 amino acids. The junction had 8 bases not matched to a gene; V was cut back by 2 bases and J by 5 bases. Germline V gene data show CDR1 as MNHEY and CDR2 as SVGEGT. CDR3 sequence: CASSYRLAGGPVDNEQFF. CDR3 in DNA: TGTGCCAGCAGTTACCGACTAGCGGGAGGGCCGGTCGACAATGAGCAGTTCTTC.

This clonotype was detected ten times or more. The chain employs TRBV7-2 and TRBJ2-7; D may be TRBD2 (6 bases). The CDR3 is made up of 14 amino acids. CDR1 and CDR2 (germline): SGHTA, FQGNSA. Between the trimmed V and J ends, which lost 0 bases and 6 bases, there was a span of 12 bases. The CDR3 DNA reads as TGTGCCAGCAGCTTAGCGGCAGGGCGGGGCGAGCAGTACTTC. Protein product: CASSLAAGRGEQYF.

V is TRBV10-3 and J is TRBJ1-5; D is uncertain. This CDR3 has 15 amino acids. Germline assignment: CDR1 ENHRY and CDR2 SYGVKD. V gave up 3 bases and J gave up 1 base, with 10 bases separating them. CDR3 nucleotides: TGTGCCATCAGTGAAACCCCGGGAAGCAATCAGCCCCAGCATTTT. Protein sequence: CAISETPGSNQPQHF.

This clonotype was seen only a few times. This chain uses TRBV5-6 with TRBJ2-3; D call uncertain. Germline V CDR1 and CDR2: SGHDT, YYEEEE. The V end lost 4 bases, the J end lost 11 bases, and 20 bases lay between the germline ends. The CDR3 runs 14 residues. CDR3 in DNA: TGTGCCAGCAGCCCCCCTTTGGCGAGTTGGGTGCAGTATTTT. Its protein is CASSPPLASWVQYF. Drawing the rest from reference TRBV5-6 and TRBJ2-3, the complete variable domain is DAGVTQSPTHLIKTRGQQVTLRCSPKSGHDTVSWYQQALGQGPQFIFQYYEEEERQRGNFPDRFSGHQFPNYSSELNVNALLLGDSALYLCASSPPLASWVQYFGPGTRLTVL.

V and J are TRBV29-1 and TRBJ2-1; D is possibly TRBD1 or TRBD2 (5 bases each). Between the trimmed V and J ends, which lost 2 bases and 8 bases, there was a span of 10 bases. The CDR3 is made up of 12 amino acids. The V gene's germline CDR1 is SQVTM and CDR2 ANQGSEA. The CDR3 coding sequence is TGCAGCGTTGAAAGAGGGACGGATGAGCAGTTCTTC. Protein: CSVERGTDEQFF.

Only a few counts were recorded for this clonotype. This chain's CDR3 is CASSESLIGGVLQFF. CDR3 nucleotide sequence: TGTGCCAGCAGTGAATCTTTAATCGGGGGGGTATTGCAGTTCTTC. This chain connects TRBV6-1 to TRBJ2-5; 8 bases are a match to TRBD2. The J call may be wrong; the DNA end is better matched by TRBJ2-1. The CDR3 consists of 15 residues. The germline CDR1 and CDR2 sequences are MNHNS and SASEGT.

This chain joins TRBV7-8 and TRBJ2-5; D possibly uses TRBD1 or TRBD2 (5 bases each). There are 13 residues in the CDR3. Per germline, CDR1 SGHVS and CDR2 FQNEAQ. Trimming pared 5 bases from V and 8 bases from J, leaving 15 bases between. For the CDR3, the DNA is TGTGCCAGCAGCAGACAATCCGGGACCACCCAGTACTTC. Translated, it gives CASSRQSGTTQYF.

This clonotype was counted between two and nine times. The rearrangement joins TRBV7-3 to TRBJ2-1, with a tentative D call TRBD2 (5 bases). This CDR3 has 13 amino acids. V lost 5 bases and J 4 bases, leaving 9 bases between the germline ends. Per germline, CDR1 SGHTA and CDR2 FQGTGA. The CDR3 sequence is CASSADFYNEQFF. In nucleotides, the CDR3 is TGTGCCAGCAGCGCGGACTTTTACAATGAGCAGTTCTTC.